Below, one T cell receptor beta chain is given with its context. Its cognate antigen is unknown. J was trimmed by 7 bases and V by 6 bases; bases with no gene match: 12. CDR3 length equals 15 residues. CDR1 is MNHEY, CDR2 SVGEGT, per germline. The sample is drawn from a study of spatial heterogeneity in lung cancer. Whole-study context: Consistently, beta-chain sequences turned up in larger numbers than alpha-chain sequences did. Points from the study as a whole: Relative to follow-up, resection was when ubiquitous expanded tumor TCRs appeared more in blood.

TCR cDNA molecules each carried a unique molecular identifier. One entry per CDR3 protein, called by TCRdb with MiXCR from the 5' RACE reads. The sample records more than 85,000 distinct CDR3 sequences, roughly 8.7% being singletons. Regarding time point: sample taken at primary tumor resection. Tumor, nontumor lung or frozen PBMC supplied whole RNA that was sequenced unsorted. Samples were obtained from 70 or so donors, all untreated early-stage non-small cell lung cancer patients. The J gene is TRBJ2-3, the V gene TRBV6-2 or TRBV6-3; 8 bases align to TRBD1. This clonotype was sampled from a male donor with early-stage non-small cell lung cancer. The input for sequencing was PBMCs, taken at surgery. The CDR3 sequence is CASSPLDREINTQYF. CDR3 nucleotides: TGTGCCAGCAGCCCCCTGGACAGGGAAATAAATACGCAGTATTTT.